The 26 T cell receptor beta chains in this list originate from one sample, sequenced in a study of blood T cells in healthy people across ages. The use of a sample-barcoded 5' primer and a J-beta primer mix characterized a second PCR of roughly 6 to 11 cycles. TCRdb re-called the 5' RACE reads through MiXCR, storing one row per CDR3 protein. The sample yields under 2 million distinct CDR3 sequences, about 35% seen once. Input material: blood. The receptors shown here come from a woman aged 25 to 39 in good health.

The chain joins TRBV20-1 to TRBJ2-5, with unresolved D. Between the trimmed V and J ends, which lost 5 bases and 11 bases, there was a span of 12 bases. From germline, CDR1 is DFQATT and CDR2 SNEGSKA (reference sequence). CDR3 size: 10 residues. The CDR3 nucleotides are TGCAGTGCTGGTATTGATGAGCAGTACTTC. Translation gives CSAGIDEQYF.

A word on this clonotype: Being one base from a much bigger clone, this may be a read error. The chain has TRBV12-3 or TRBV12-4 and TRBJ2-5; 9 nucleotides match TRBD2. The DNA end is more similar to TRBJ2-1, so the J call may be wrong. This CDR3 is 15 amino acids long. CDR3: CASSFVGLAQETQFF. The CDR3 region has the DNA TGTGCCAGCAGTTTCGTGGGACTAGCACAAGAGACCCAGTTCTTC.

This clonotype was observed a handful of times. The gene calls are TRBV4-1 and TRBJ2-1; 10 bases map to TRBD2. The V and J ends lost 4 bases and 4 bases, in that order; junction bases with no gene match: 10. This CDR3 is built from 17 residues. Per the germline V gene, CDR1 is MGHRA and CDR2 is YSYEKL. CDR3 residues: CASSRLAQLAGYNEQFF. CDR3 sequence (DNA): TGCGCCAGCAGCCGACTAGCCCAACTAGCGGGATACAATGAGCAGTTCTTC.

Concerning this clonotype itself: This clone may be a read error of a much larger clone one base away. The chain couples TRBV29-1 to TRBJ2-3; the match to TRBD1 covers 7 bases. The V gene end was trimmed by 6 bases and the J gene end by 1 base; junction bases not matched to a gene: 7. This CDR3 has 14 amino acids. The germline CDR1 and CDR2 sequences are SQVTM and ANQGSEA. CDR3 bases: TGCAGCGTGGTCCGGGACAGTGGCACAGATACGCAGTATTTT. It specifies CSVVRDSGTDTQYF.

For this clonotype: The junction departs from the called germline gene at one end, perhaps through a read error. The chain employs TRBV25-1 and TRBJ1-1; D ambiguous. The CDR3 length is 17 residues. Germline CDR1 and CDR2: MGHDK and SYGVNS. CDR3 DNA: TGTGCCGGCAGTTACCCGGGCCAACAAGGAGGCCACACTGAAGCTTTCTTT. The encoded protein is CAGSYPGQQGGHTEAFF.

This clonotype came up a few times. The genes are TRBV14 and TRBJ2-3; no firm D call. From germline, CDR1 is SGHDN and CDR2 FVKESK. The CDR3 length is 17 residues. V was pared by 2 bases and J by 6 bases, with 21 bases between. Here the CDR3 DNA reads TGTGCCAGCAGCCAACGCGTTCCCCACGAATACCAGGATACGCAGTATTTT. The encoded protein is CASSQRVPHEYQDTQYF.

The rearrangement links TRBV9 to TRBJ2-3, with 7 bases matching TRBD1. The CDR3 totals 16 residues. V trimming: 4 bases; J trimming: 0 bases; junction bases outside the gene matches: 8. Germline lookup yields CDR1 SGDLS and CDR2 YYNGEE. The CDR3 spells CASSPGQISSTDTQYF. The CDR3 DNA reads TGTGCCAGCAGCCCGGGACAGATATCCAGCACAGATACGCAGTATTTT.

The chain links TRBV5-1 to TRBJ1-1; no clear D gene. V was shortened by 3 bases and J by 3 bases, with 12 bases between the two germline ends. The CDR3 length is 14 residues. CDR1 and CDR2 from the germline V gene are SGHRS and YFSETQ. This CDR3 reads CASSSMDGYTEAFF. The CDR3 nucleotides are TGCGCCAGCAGCTCCATGGACGGATACACTGAAGCTTTCTTT. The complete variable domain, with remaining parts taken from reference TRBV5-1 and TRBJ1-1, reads KAGVTQTPRYLIKTRGQQVTLSCSPISGHRSVSWYQQTPGQGLQFLFEYFSETQRNKGNFPGRFSGRQFSNSRSEMNVSTLELGDSALYLCASSSMDGYTEAFFGQGTRLTVV.

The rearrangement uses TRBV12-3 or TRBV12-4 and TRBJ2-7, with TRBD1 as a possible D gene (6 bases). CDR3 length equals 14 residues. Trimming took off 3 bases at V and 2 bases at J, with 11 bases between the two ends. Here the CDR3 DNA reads TGTGCCAGCAGTTTCCAGGGGACGACCTACGAGCAGTACTTC. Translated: CASSFQGTTYEQYF.

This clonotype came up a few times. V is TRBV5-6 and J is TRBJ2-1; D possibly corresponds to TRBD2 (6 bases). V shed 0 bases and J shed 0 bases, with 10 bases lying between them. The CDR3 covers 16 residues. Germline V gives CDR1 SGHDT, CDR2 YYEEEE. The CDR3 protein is CASSLGLDLSYNEQFF. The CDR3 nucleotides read TGTGCCAGCAGCTTGGGACTAGATCTCTCCTACAATGAGCAGTTCTTC. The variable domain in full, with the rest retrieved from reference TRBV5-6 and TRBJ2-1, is DAGVTQSPTHLIKTRGQQVTLRCSPKSGHDTVSWYQQALGQGPQFIFQYYEEEERQRGNFPDRFSGHQFPNYSSELNVNALLLGDSALYLCASSLGLDLSYNEQFFGPGTRLTVL.

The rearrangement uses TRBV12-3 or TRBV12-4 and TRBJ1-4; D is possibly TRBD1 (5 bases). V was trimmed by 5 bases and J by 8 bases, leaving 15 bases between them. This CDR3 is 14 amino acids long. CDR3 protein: CASSQDTAREKLFF. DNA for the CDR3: TGTGCCAGCAGTCAGGACACCGCGCGCGAAAAACTGTTTTTT.

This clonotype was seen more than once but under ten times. The CDR3 sequence: CASSQAKGAGGTPDTQYF. CDR3 DNA: TGTGCCAGCAGCCAAGCGAAGGGAGCGGGGGGGACCCCAGATACGCAGTATTTT. This sequence joins TRBV4-2 and TRBJ2-3; 10 nucleotides align to TRBD2. Germline CDR1 is LGHNA and CDR2 is YNFKEQ. The CDR3 has 18 amino acids. Trimming cost V 1 base and J 4 bases; bases outside gene matches: 11.

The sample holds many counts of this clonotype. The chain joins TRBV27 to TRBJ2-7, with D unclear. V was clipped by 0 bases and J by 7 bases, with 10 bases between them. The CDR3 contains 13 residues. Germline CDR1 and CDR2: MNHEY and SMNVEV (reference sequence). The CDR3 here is CASSLSQVGEQYF. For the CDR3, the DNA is TGTGCCAGCAGTTTATCTCAGGTGGGGGAGCAGTACTTC.

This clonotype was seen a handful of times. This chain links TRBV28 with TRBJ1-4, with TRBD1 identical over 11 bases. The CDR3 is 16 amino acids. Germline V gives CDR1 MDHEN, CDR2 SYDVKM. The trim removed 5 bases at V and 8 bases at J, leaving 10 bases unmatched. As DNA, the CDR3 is TGTGCCAGCAGTCCCGGGACAGGGGGAGAGGGCGAAAAACTGTTTTTT. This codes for CASSPGTGGEGEKLFF.

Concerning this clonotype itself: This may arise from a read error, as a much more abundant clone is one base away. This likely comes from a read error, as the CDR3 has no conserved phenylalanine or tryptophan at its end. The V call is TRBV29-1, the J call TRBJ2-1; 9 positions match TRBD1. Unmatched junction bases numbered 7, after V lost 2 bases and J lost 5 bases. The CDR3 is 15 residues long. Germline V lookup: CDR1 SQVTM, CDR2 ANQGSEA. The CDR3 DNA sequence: TGCAGCGTTGAACTAGCCGGGACAGGGAACAATGAGCAGTTCGTC. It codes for CSVELAGTGNNEQFV.

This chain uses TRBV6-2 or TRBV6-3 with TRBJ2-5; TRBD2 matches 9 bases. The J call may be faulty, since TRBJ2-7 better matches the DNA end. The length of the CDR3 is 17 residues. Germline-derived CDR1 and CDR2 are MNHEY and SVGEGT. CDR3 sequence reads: CASSSQRLAETTYEQYF. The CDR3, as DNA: TGTGCCAGCAGTTCCCAAAGACTAGCGGAGACTACCTACGAGCAGTACTTC.

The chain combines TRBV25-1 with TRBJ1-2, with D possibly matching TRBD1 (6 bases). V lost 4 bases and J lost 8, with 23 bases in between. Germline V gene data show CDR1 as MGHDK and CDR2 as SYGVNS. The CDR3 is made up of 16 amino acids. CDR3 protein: CASSATYLRGARGYTF. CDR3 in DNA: TGTGCCAGCAGTGCCACATATCTTCGGGGGGCTCGGGGCTACACCTTC.

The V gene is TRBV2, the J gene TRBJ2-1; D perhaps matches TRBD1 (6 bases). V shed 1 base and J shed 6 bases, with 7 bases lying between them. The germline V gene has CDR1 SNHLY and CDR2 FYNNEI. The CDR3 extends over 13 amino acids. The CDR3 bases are TGTGCCAGCAGTGAAGTAGGGGGCAATGAGCAGTTCTTC. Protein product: CASSEVGGNEQFF.

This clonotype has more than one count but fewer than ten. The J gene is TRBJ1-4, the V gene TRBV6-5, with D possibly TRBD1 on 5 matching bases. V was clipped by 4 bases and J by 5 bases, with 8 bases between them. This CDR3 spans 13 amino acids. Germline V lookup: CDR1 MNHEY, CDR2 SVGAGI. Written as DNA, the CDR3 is TGTGCCAGCAGTTCCCGACAGAATGAAAAACTGTTTTTT. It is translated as CASSSRQNEKLFF.

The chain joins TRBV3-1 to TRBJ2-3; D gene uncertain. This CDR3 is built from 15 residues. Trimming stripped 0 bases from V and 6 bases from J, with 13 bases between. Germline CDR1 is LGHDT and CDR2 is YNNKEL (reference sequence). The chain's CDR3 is CASSQDRKFGDTQYF. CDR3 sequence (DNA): TGTGCCAGCAGCCAAGATCGGAAGTTTGGGGATACGCAGTATTTT.

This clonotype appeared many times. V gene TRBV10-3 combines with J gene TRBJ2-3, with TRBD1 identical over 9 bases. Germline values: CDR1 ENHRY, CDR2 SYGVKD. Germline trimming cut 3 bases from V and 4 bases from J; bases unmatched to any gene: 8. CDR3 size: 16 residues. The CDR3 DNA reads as TGTGCCATCAGTGACCCGGGACAGGGAAAAGCAGATACGCAGTATTTT. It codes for CAISDPGQGKADTQYF.

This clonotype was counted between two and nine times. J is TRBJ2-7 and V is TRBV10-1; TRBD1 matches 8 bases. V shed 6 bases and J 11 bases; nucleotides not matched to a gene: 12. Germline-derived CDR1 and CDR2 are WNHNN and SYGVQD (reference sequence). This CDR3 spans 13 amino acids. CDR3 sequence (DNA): TGCGCCAGCAGCCCCACGACGGACAGGGCGGAGTACTTC. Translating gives CASSPTTDRAEYF.

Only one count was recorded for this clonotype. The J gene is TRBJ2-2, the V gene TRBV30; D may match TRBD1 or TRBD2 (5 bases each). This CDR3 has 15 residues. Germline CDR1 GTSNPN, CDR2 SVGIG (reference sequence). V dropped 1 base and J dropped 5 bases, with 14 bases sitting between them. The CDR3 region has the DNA TGTGCCTGGAGTGCCCGACGGGGCTATACCGGGGAGCTGTTTTTT. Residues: CAWSARRGYTGELFF.

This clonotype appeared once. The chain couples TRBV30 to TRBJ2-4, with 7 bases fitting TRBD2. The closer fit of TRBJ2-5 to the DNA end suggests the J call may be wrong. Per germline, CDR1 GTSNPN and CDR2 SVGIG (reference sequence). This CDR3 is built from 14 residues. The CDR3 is CAWKSGAGPETQYF. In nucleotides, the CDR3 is TGTGCCTGGAAGAGCGGAGCGGGACCGGAGACCCAGTACTTC.

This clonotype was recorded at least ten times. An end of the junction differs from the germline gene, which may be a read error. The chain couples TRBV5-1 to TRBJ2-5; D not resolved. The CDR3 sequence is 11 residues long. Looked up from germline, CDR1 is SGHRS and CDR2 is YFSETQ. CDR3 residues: CASSYQETQYF. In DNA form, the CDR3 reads TGTGCCAGCAGTTACCAAGAGACCCAGTACTTC.

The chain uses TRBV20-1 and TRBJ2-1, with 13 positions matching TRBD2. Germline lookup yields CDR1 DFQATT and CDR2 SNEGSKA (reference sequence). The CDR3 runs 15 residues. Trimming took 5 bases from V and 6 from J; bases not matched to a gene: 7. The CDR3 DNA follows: TGCAGTGCTGGACGACGACTAGCGGGGGGCAATGAGCAGTTCTTC. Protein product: CSAGRRLAGGNEQFF.